The rows below give T cell receptor beta chains drawn from one sample of a study of shared clonotypes between healthy human individuals. Method: immunoSEQ multiplex PCR; TCRdb's copy keeps in-frame clones and lacks some. Here the sample spans millions of clones, 85% to 95% being singletons. Sequencing was carried out using naive CD4+ T cells sorted from blood. The receptors derive from a man aged 18 to 29 in good health. Both conserved end residues are part of each CDR3. The D gene is left open where the match is weak. Rows may omit the clone size; those that give it use once, few, many or a size class.

D gene	V gene	J gene	clone size	CDR3 protein	CDR3 DNA
TRBD1	TRBV28	TRBJ2-7	NA	CASQGAYEQYF	TGTGCCAGCCAGGGGGCCTACGAGCAGTACTTC
NA	TRBV7-2	TRBJ2-1	once	CASSLDGGNEQFF	TGTGCCAGCAGCTTAGATGGGGGCAATGAGCAGTTCTTC
TRBD1	TRBV10-1	TRBJ2-1	NA	CASSATQGALGEQFF	TGCGCCAGCAGCGCGACACAGGGGGCGTTGGGTGAGCAGTTCTTC
NA	TRBV5-1	TRBJ1-5	NA	CASSLGGTNQPQHF	TGCGCCAGCAGCTTGGGGGGGACCAATCAGCCCCAGCATTTT
TRBD1	TRBV27	TRBJ2-2	NA	CASSIRTGDGGELFF	TGTGCCAGCAGCATTCGGACAGGGGATGGCGGGGAGCTGTTTTTT
NA	TRBV5-1	TRBJ2-7	NA	CASSLQAYSYEQYF	TGCGCCAGCAGCTTGCAGGCCTACTCCTACGAGCAGTACTTC
NA	TRBV4-1	TRBJ2-3	NA	CASSQDRWSASTDTQYF	TGCGCCAGCAGCCAAGATCGATGGAGCGCTAGCACAGATACGCAGTATTTT
TRBD1	TRBV4-2	TRBJ2-7	NA	CASSSTGQGWDEQYF	TGTGCCAGCAGCTCGACGGGACAGGGGTGGGACGAGCAGTACTTC
NA	TRBV5-1	TRBJ2-3	NA	CASSLEVDTQYF	TGCGCCAGCAGCTTGGAAGTAGATACGCAGTATTTT
TRBD1	TRBV9	TRBJ2-1	NA	CASSGGQGSYNEQFF	TGTGCCAGCAGCGGGGGACAGGGTTCCTACAATGAGCAGTTCTTC
TRBD1	TRBV19	TRBJ1-5	few	CASSDRAAQHF	TGTGCCAGTAGCGACAGGGCGGCCCAGCATTTT
NA	TRBV29-1	TRBJ2-7	NA	CSVARGASYEQYF	TGCAGCGTTGCGCGGGGTGCCTCCTACGAGCAGTACTTC
NA	TRBV20-1	TRBJ2-1	NA	CSAARGEQFF	TGCAGTGCTGCCCGGGGTGAGCAGTTCTTC
TRBD2	TRBV10-3	TRBJ2-5	NA	CAIIWTSAQETQYF	TGTGCCATCATATGGACTAGCGCACAAGAGACCCAGTACTTC
NA	TRBV6-6	TRBJ1-2	NA	CASSVGPIGGYTF	TGTGCCAGCAGCGTGGGGCCCATCGGCGGCTACACCTTC
NA	TRBV28	TRBJ1-2	NA	CASSLQEPGYTF	TGTGCCAGCAGTTTACAGGAGCCTGGCTACACCTTC
NA	TRBV15	TRBJ2-7	NA	CATSRVKFDEQYF	TGTGCCACCAGCAGAGTCAAGTTCGACGAGCAGTACTTC
NA	TRBV6-5	TRBJ2-1	NA	CASSRGGSSYNEQFF	TGTGCCAGCAGCCGCGGGGGCTCCTCCTACAATGAGCAGTTCTTC
TRBD1	TRBV30	TRBJ1-5	NA	CAWSFRRTGDQPQHF	TGTGCCTGGAGTTTTAGAAGGACAGGGGATCAGCCCCAGCATTTT
NA	TRBV5-1	TRBJ2-1	NA	CASSLDLRNNEQFF	TGCGCCAGCAGCTTGGACTTGAGAAACAATGAGCAGTTCTTC
NA	TRBV18	TRBJ1-2	NA	CASSPEFGSEYGYTF	TGTGCCAGCTCACCAGAGTTCGGGTCCGAATATGGCTACACCTTC
NA	TRBV5-1	TRBJ2-7	NA	CASSPAGQSYEQYF	TGCGCCAGCAGCCCTGCGGGACAGTCCTACGAGCAGTACTTC
TRBD1	TRBV2	TRBJ2-7	NA	CASRGQGRGEQYF	TGTGCCAGCAGGGGACAGGGTAGGGGGGAGCAGTACTTC
NA	TRBV18	TRBJ1-6	NA	CASSPRVGNSPLHF	TGTGCCAGCTCACCACGGGTCGGAAATTCACCCCTCCACTTT
NA	TRBV6-6	TRBJ2-5	NA	CASNGGLETQYF	TGTGCCAGCAATGGAGGATTAGAGACCCAGTACTTC